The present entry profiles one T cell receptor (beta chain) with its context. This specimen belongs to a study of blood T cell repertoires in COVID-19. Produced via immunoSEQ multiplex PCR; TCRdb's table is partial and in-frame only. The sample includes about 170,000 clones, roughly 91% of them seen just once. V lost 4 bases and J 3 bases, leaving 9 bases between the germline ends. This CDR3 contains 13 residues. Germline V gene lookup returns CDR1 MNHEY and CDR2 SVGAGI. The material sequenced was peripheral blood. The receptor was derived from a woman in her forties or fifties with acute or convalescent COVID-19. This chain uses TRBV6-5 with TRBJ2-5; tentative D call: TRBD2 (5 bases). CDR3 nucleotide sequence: TGTGCCAGCAGTTGGGAGCACGAAGAGACCCAGTACTTC. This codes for CASSWEHEETQYF.